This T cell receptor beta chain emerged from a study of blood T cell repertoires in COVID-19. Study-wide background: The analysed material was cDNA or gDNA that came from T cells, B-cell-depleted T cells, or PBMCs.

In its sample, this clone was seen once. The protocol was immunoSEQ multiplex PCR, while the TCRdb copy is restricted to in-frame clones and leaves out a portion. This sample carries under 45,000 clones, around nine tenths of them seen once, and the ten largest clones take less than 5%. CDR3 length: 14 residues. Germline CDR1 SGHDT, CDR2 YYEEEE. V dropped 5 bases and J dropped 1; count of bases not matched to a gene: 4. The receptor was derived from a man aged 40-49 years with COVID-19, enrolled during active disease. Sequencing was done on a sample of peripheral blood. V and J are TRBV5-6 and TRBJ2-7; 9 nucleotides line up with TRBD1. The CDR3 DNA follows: TGTGCCAGCAGTGTGGGACAGGGTTCCTACGAGCAGTACTTC. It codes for CASSVGQGSYEQYF.